The clone carrying this TCR beta chain is labeled as medium-sized. Its antigen is unidentified. MiXCR, applied by TCRdb to the PCR reads, yields one record per CDR3 protein. The sample consists of about 10,000 distinct CDR3 sequences, about a fifth of them appearing once. The sorting of naive CD8 T cells used the CD8+CD4-CCR7+CD45RA+ phenotype. This sample is drawn from a study of molecular identifiers for immune sequencing clone quantification. Study-wide results and caveats: Jurkat TCR RNA spiked in from one cell reportedly remained identifiable amid approximately 970,000 naive cells. Effector cells had over 99% of their molecules in clones above 20 RNA copies, while naive cells had under 1%.

Germline assignment: CDR1 SGHTA and CDR2 FQGNSA. The junction had 6 bases not matched to a gene; V was cut back by 1 base and J by 2 bases. CDR3 length: 16 amino acids. This chain joins TRBV7-2 and TRBJ2-3; the match to TRBD2 covers 7 bases. Sequenced material: naive CD8+ T cells from blood, with Jurkat cell RNA spiked in. Regarding subset: FACS-sorted CD8+CD4-CCR7+CD45RA+ naive T cells. The TCR originated in a human donor in good health. Some libraries in this study had Jurkat cell RNA spiked in. CDR3 sequence reads: CASSLVPSGATDTQYF. The CDR3 DNA follows: TGTGCCAGCAGCTTAGTCCCTAGCGGAGCCACAGATACGCAGTATTTT.